The clone carrying this T cell receptor (beta chain) has only a few counts. Its antigen is undetermined. The donors, nominally healthy at sampling, likely had unrecorded immune exposures. This sample was taken from a study of cytomegalovirus exposure and HLA in healthy donors. At the level of the study: Unique TCR beta sequences numbering about 100 million came from around 180 million T cells in an earlier analysis.

Primers included in the PCR were 60 Vbeta and 13 Jbeta primers. Study processing details: Later reanalysis found around 80 million unique TCR beta chains, around 9.9 million of them shared. Clones were sequenced by immunoSEQ multiplex PCR, and TCRdb holds only the in-frame ones, with some missing. The DNA was the basis for D and trimming; V, J and clone size are from that table. The sample contains 130,000 or so clones, around four fifths of which appear only once. Notes on the study in general: The study designated 150 to 200 TCR beta chains cytomegalovirus-associated.

Germline CDR1 MGHDK, CDR2 SYGVNS. This CDR3 is 14 amino acids long. V lost 8 bases and J lost 6, with 20 bases in between. The sequencing sample was made of PBMCs. This chain connects TRBV25-1 to TRBJ2-7, with D possibly being TRBD2 (7 bases). The clonotype was recovered from a man aged 25 to 40 in good health and CMV-seronegative. The CDR3 is CASRFTGGGGEQYF. The CDR3, as DNA: TGTGCCAGCCGATTTACGGGCGGGGGCGGCGAGCAGTACTTC.